This entry concerns a single T cell receptor beta chain. Its antigen is unknown. The source of the sample is a study of shared clonotypes between healthy human individuals. As for the study in general: The study used three CD4 naive, three CD4 memory, two CD8 naive and one CD8 memory plate per donor. Study observations and caveats: In having few donors, the study represented limited genetic and exposure-history diversity.

From germline, CDR1 is KGHSH and CDR2 LQKENI. Germline trimming cut 4 bases from V and 1 base from J; bases unmatched to any gene: 13. The CDR3 covers 18 residues. Libraries were prepared by immunoSEQ multiplex PCR; TCRdb keeps only in-frame clonotypes and omits some of them. The sample gives approximately 1,500,000 clones, over 95% of which show up once; over 1% is in the top ten. The V gene is TRBV18, the J gene TRBJ2-1, with 7 bases fitting TRBD1. Sequencing input: naive CD4+ T cells sorted from blood. Subset given: CD45RA+ positively selected. The clonotype originates from a man younger than 45 in good health. CDR3 amino acids: CASSHDRAANQSYNEQFF. Here the CDR3 DNA reads TGTGCCAGCTCACACGACAGGGCGGCTAACCAGTCCTACAATGAGCAGTTCTTC.